This TCR beta chain was sequenced in a study of shared clonotypes between healthy human individuals. Study results and caveats: Naive subsets generally had larger estimated richness than memory subsets. All-four-donor shared clonotypes had higher generation probabilities than non-shared clonotypes did. The sampled material consisted only of blood, and tissue repertoires are likely to differ.

TCRdb's table, derived via immunoSEQ multiplex PCR, lists solely in-frame clones and lacks some. Found here are under 1,900,000 clones, 98% to 99% of them singletons; the top ten hold around 0.38%. As to this clone: Its antigen remains unknown.

Sequencing was done on a sample of naive CD4+ T cells sorted from blood. Subset described: CD45RA+ positively selected. This clonotype was sampled from a young man in good health.

CDR3 nucleotide sequence: TGTGCCAGCAGACTCAACTGGGGCAATCAGCCCCAGCATTTT. Its translation is CASRLNWGNQPQHF. The chain uses TRBV21-1 and TRBJ1-5. TRBV21-1 is flagged as a pseudogene. The CDR3 spans 14 residues.